The 9 T cell receptor beta chains below all came from one sample that was sequenced in a study of CD8 T cells in Susac syndrome. Random hexamers served to reverse transcribe roughly 0.5 to 1 ug RNA. In TCRdb, the immunoSEQ multiplex PCR reads were re-called with MiXCR into one record per CDR3 protein. The sample includes roughly 200,000 distinct CDR3 sequences, about 95% of them seen just once. The sequencing input was CD4+ T cells from PBMCs. The receptors were gathered from a human donor in good health.

The rearrangement uses TRBV6-5 and TRBJ2-7, with D unclear. CDR3 length: 15 residues. V shed 2 bases and J shed 3 bases, with 14 bases lying between them. The germline gives CDR1 MNHEY, CDR2 SVGAGI. The CDR3, as DNA: TGTGCCAGCAGTTACAAGTGGGCCTCGCGCTACGAGCAGTACTTC. It specifies CASSYKWASRYEQYF.

This chain links TRBV20-1 with TRBJ2-1, with D possibly TRBD1 on 5 matching bases. V was clipped by 6 bases and J by 7 bases, with 19 bases between them. The CDR3 loop spans 14 amino acids. The germline CDR1 and CDR2 sequences are DFQATT and SNEGSKA (reference sequence). This CDR3 reads CSAPNWGATNEQFF. The CDR3 DNA reads as TGCAGTGCCCCAAACTGGGGCGCAACAAATGAGCAGTTCTTC.

The rearrangement links TRBV7-6 to TRBJ2-7, with D tentatively TRBD1 or TRBD2 (5 bases each). Trimming cost V 1 base and J 2 bases, with 9 bases left between them. Germline V gene data show CDR1 as SGHVS and CDR2 as FNYEAQ. The CDR3 consists of 14 residues. The CDR3 here is CASSLEQGPYEQYF. The CDR3, as DNA: TGTGCCAGCAGCTTAGAGCAGGGACCCTACGAGCAGTACTTC.

The table lists this clonotype with a count of one. The chain joins TRBV29-1 to TRBJ2-1, with 9 bases that match TRBD2. This CDR3 region has 13 residues. Germline loops: CDR1 SQVTM, CDR2 ANQGSEA. The junction had 4 bases not matched to a gene; V was cut back by 8 bases and J by 2 bases. The CDR3 DNA is TGCAGCCTTAGCGGGAGACCCTACAATGAGCAGTTCTTC. This gives the protein CSLSGRPYNEQFF.

The V gene is TRBV29-1, the J gene TRBJ2-7; TRBD1 might be the D (7 bases). The CDR3 runs 14 residues. Trimming removed 7 bases at V and 6 bases at J, with 22 bases between. Germline lookup yields CDR1 SQVTM and CDR2 ANQGSEA. CDR3: CSAGSGGKVGEQYF. The CDR3 DNA reads TGCAGCGCAGGATCAGGGGGGAAGGTGGGCGAGCAGTACTTC.

The chain links TRBV30 to TRBJ2-5, with 8 bases fitting TRBD2. The ends lost 6 bases at V and 2 bases at J; junction bases unmatched: 5. Germline CDR1 and CDR2: GTSNPN and SVGIG (reference sequence). This CDR3 is built from 13 residues. The CDR3 loop is CACPGLEQETQYF. CDR3 nucleotides: TGTGCCTGTCCGGGACTAGAGCAAGAGACCCAGTACTTC.

The V gene is TRBV27, the J gene TRBJ1-2; 12 bases line up with TRBD1. CDR3 length: 16 amino acids. Germline assignment: CDR1 MNHEY and CDR2 SMNVEV (reference sequence). V lost 4 bases and J lost 8; bases outside the gene matches: 11. In DNA, the CDR3 is TGTGCCAGCAGTTCACAACCGGGACAGGGGGCTAAGGGCTACACCTTC. Translated: CASSSQPGQGAKGYTF.

This rearrangement joins TRBV29-1 to TRBJ2-7; 12 bases line up with TRBD2. V gave up 4 bases and J gave up 2 bases; unmatched junction bases: 9. From germline, CDR1 is SQVTM and CDR2 ANQGSEA. CDR3 length equals 16 residues. CDR3 sequence (DNA): TGCAGCGTTGTGACTAGCGGGAGAGGGGCCCCCTACGAGCAGTACTTC. Amino acid sequence: CSVVTSGRGAPYEQYF.

The chain carries TRBV30 and TRBJ1-2; a weak D match, TRBD1 (5 bases). V dropped 5 bases and J dropped 4 bases, with 14 bases sitting between them. Germline values: CDR1 GTSNPN, CDR2 SVGIG (reference sequence). The CDR3 loop spans 13 amino acids. CDR3 region: CAWVHQGGYGYTF. CDR3 nucleotide sequence: TGTGCCTGGGTTCATCAGGGCGGCTATGGCTACACCTTC.